This T cell receptor beta chain comes out of a study of blood T cells in healthy people across ages. Combining a sample-barcoded 5' primer with a J-beta primer mix, a second PCR ran for roughly 7 to 12 cycles. Every single cDNA molecule received a tag from a template-switch adaptor with 12 random nucleotides. A single record per CDR3 protein comes from TCRdb applying MiXCR to the 5' RACE reads. The data contain around 870,000 distinct CDR3 sequences, 29% of them singletons. Study-wide results and caveats: More naive CD4+ cells and higher diversity marked long-lived donors relative to aged donors.

CDR1 is SGHTA and CDR2 is FQGNSA in the germline V gene. The CDR3 runs to 15 residues. Trimming left V 11 bases short and J 5 bases short, with 24 bases between. In regard to this clonotype: Antigen specificity is unknown. A read error is possible here, since a much larger clone lies one base away.

Total RNA amounts of at least 5 micrograms were extracted per sample. The chain recombines TRBV7-2 with TRBJ1-1; D is unclear. The sequence was obtained from a woman over 75 in good health. Sequenced material: blood. CDR3: CARTTRHGPRTEAFF. In nucleotides, the CDR3 is TGTGCCCGCACCACTAGACACGGCCCGAGGACTGAAGCTTTCTTT. Variable domain in full (rest from reference TRBV7-2 and TRBJ1-1): GAGVSQSPSNKVTEKGKDVELRCDPISGHTALYWYRQSLGQGLEFLIYFQGNSAPDKSGLPSDRFSAERTGGSVSTLTIQRTQQEDSAVYLCARTTRHGPRTEAFFGQGTRLTVV.